The clone carrying this TCR beta chain was observed a handful of times. The junction shows a germline mismatch at one end, possibly a read error. TCRdb keeps only in-frame clones here, not all; method: immunoSEQ multiplex PCR. In the table there are 65,000 to 85,000 clones, roughly nine tenths of which are singletons. CDR3 length: 13 residues. CDR1 is SQVTM and CDR2 is ANQGSEA in the germline V gene. The sample comes from a study of T cell changes during pregnancy in multiple sclerosis. The V call is TRBV29-1, the J call TRBJ1-2; D gene unclear. Specimen: peripheral blood, collected after pregnancy. The source is a female donor in good health, enrolled as a control in a pregnancy study. The CDR3 loop reads CSVEADNIYGYTF. The CDR3 DNA reads TGCAGCGTGGAAGCTGACAACATCTATGGCTACACCTTC.